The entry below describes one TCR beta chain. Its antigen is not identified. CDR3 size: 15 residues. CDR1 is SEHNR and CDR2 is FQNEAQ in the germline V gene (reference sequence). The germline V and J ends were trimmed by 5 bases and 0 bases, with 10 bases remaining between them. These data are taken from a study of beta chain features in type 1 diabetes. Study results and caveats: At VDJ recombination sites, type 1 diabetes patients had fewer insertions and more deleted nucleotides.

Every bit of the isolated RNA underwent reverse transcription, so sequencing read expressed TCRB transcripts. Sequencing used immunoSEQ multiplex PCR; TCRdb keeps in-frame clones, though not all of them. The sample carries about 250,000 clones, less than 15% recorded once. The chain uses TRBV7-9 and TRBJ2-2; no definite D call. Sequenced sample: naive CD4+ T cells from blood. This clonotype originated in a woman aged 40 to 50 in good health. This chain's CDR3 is CASSARRSNTGELFF. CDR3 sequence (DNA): TGTGCCAGCAGCGCCAGGCGTTCGAACACCGGGGAGCTGTTTTTT.